These 28 T cell receptor beta chains share one sample of origin, sequenced in a study of PD-1 blockade in classical Hodgkin lymphoma. Sequencing was performed with immunoSEQ multiplex PCR; in TCRdb, only in-frame clones are kept and a portion is missing. Of 20,000 to 25,000 clones listed, about 64% were seen once; the top ten hold around 6%. With no exception, relapse followed autologous stem cell transplantation in all patients, and brentuximab vedotin exposure varied. This sample comprised peripheral blood mononuclear cells (PBMCs), obtained at baseline. These receptor sequences come from a human donor with classical Hodgkin lymphoma.

The rearrangement links TRBV7-9 to TRBJ1-1, with D uncertain. CDR1 is SEHNR, CDR2 FQNEAQ, per germline (reference sequence). The germline V and J ends were trimmed by 2 bases and 0 bases, with 19 bases remaining between them. The CDR3 is 18 amino acids. This CDR3 is CASSLNAGRKVMNTEAFF. CDR3 nucleotide sequence: TGTGCCAGCAGCTTAAATGCTGGGAGGAAAGTCATGAACACTGAAGCTTTCTTT.

The rearrangement uses TRBV10-2 and TRBJ2-7; no definite D call. CDR3 length equals 11 residues. Germline V gene data show CDR1 as WSHSY and CDR2 as SAAADI. Trimming pared 4 bases from V and 6 bases from J, leaving 7 bases between. CDR3 bases: TGCGCCAGCAGTGTTAAGTCCGAGCAGTACTTC. Encoded protein: CASSVKSEQYF.

The chain links TRBV28 to TRBJ2-7; TRBD2 aligns across 7 bases. CDR3 length: 14 residues. The V segment lost 4 bases and the J segment 2 bases; nucleotides outside the gene matches: 5. Germline CDR1 and CDR2: MDHEN and SYDVKM. CDR3 sequence: CASSSPSGTYEQYF. The CDR3 DNA follows: TGTGCCAGCAGTTCACCTAGCGGAACCTACGAGCAGTACTTC.

V gene TRBV29-1 combines with J gene TRBJ1-2; 8 bases match TRBD1. The V gene's germline CDR1 is SQVTM and CDR2 ANQGSEA. J was trimmed by 3 bases and V by 1 base; bases with no gene match: 1. This CDR3 contains 13 residues. This CDR3 is CSVEVTGDYGYTF. CDR3 DNA: TGCAGCGTTGAAGTGACAGGGGACTATGGCTACACCTTC. The whole variable domain, filled in from reference TRBV29-1 and TRBJ1-2, reads SAVISQKPSRDICQRGTSLTIQCQVDSQVTMMFWYRQQPGQSLTLIATANQGSEATYESGFVIDKFPISRPNLTFSTLTVSNMSPEDSSIYLCSVEVTGDYGYTFGSGTRLTVV.

V usage is TRBV5-6 and J usage is TRBJ2-7; possibly TRBD1 or TRBD2 for D (6 bases each). V gave up 1 base and J gave up 5 bases, with 16 bases separating them. The CDR3 consists of 15 residues. CDR1 and CDR2 from the germline V gene are SGHDT and YYEEEE. The CDR3 region has the DNA TGTGCCAGCAGCTTGAGCCGGGGGCTCCAAGACGAGCAGTACTTC. Translating gives CASSLSRGLQDEQYF.

This clone has a handful of counts. The chain carries TRBV30 and TRBJ2-1; D not resolved. V was shortened by 0 bases and J by 6 bases, with 15 bases between the two germline ends. The germline gives CDR1 GTSNPN, CDR2 SVGIG (reference sequence). The CDR3 is made up of 15 amino acids. CDR3 DNA sequence: TGTGCCTGGAGTGTACGGTCCCGGGTCGCCAATGAGCAGTTCTTC. Its protein product is CAWSVRSRVANEQFF.

The rearrangement links TRBV19 to TRBJ2-7; 11 positions match TRBD2. Per germline, CDR1 LNHDA and CDR2 SQIVND (reference sequence). V lost 5 bases to trimming and J lost 3 bases; unmatched junction nucleotides: 3. The CDR3 has 14 amino acids. This chain's CDR3 is CASSRTSGSYEQYF. The CDR3 nucleotides are TGTGCCAGTAGTCGTACTAGCGGGAGCTACGAGCAGTACTTC.

V is TRBV6-4 and J is TRBJ2-3; D is perhaps TRBD2 (7 bases). Germline-derived CDR1 and CDR2 are MRHNA and SNTAGT. Trimming pared 5 bases from V and 0 bases from J, leaving 12 bases between. CDR3 size: 15 residues. The CDR3 sequence is CASSPRGGSTDTQYF. CDR3 nucleotide sequence: TGTGCCAGCAGTCCTAGGGGGGGGAGCACAGATACGCAGTATTTT.

The genes are TRBV7-7 and TRBJ2-5, with TRBD1 as a possible D gene (6 bases). Germline CDR1 is SSHAT and CDR2 is FNYEAQ (reference sequence). V was cut by 2 bases and J by 3 bases, with 10 bases left in between. CDR3 length: 14 amino acids. The CDR3 DNA reads TGTGCCAGCAGCTTACAGGGGCTGGAAGAGACCCAGTACTTC. Translating gives CASSLQGLEETQYF. The full variable domain, its missing parts supplied by reference TRBV7-7 and TRBJ2-5, is GAGVSQSPRYKVTKRGQDVTLRCDPISSHATLYWYQQALGQGPEFLTYFNYEAQPDKSGLPSDRFSAERPEGSISTLTIQRTEQRDSAMYRCASSLQGLEETQYFGPGTRLLVL.

This clone has more than one count but fewer than ten. The chain couples TRBV27 to TRBJ1-1; D perhaps matches TRBD1 (6 bases). Trimming shortened V by 5 bases and J by 0 bases, and 10 bases separated the two germline ends. This CDR3 region has 14 residues. Germline CDR1 and CDR2: MNHEY and SMNVEV (reference sequence). The CDR3 sequence: CASSTGTLNTEAFF. The DNA for the CDR3 is TGTGCCAGCAGTACTGGGACACTGAACACTGAAGCTTTCTTT.

The rearrangement links TRBV7-9 to TRBJ1-4; unclear D gene. The germline V gene encodes CDR1 SEHNR and CDR2 FQNEAQ (reference sequence). The CDR3 has 15 residues. Trimming took 7 bases from V and 6 from J, leaving 18 bases between them. Here the CDR3 DNA reads TGTGCCAGCACCCCTCGTCGGGTTGGAGATGAAAAACTGTTTTTT. It is translated as CASTPRRVGDEKLFF.

CDR3 residues: CAWSGSGGPAGELFF. The CDR3 bases are TGTGCCTGGAGTGGCTCAGGGGGCCCCGCCGGGGAGCTGTTTTTT. The chain links TRBV30 to TRBJ2-2, with 8 nucleotides matching TRBD1. The CDR3 is 15 residues long. V trimming: 1 base; J trimming: 6 bases; junction bases outside the gene matches: 7. The germline V gene has CDR1 GTSNPN and CDR2 SVGIG (reference sequence).

This sequence joins TRBV7-9 and TRBJ2-1; unclear D gene. Trimming pared 7 bases from V and 4 bases from J, leaving 8 bases between. In germline, CDR1 is SEHNR, CDR2 FQNEAQ (reference sequence). CDR3 size: 12 residues. Written as DNA, the CDR3 is TGTGCCAGCACTGGTTTTTACAATGAGCAGTTCTTC. Protein: CASTGFYNEQFF.

The genes are TRBV19 and TRBJ1-2; D is unresolved. CDR3 length: 14 amino acids. Germline lookup yields CDR1 LNHDA and CDR2 SQIVND (reference sequence). V lost 6 bases and J 3 bases, leaving 14 bases between the germline ends. The CDR3 DNA reads TGTGCCAGTAGGCCGGACTACTATGACTATGGCTACACCTTC. Amino acids: CASRPDYYDYGYTF.

This clone has a handful of counts. The chain couples TRBV5-1 to TRBJ2-5, with TRBD2 matching 7 bases. With V trimmed by 6 bases and J by 5 bases, 7 bases remained unmatched. Germline V CDR1 and CDR2: SGHRS, YFSETQ. The CDR3 is 13 residues long. CDR3: CASTLTGRETQYF. The CDR3 bases are TGCGCCAGCACGTTAACCGGGAGGGAGACCCAGTACTTC.

The genes are TRBV21-1 and TRBJ1-1. TRBV21-1 is flagged as a pseudogene. This CDR3 has 16 amino acids. For the CDR3, the DNA is TGTGCCAGCAGCAAAGCGGCGGGGCCATGGGACACTGAAGCTTTCTTT. Translation gives CASSKAAGPWDTEAFF.

This rearrangement joins TRBV6-5 to TRBJ1-2, with 9 bases lining up with TRBD1. V shed 6 bases and J 8 bases; nucleotides not matched to a gene: 7. The V gene's germline CDR1 is MNHEY and CDR2 SVGAGI. The CDR3 is 13 residues long. CDR3 protein: CASSKGQGLGYTF. CDR3 bases: TGTGCCAGCAGCAAAGGACAGGGGTTAGGCTACACCTTC.

The chain couples TRBV9 to TRBJ1-2, with TRBD1 identical over 7 bases. Germline CDR1 reads SGDLS; CDR2 reads YYNGEE. This CDR3 has 16 amino acids. V dropped 4 bases and J dropped 1; count of bases not matched to a gene: 10. For the CDR3, the DNA is TGTGCCAGCAGCCAACCCAGGACAGGCCTTAACTATGGCTACACCTTC. It encodes CASSQPRTGLNYGYTF.

CDR3 sequence (DNA): TGTGCCAGCAGCGTACTGGCTAGCGGGAGGGGATACAATGAGCAGTTCTTC. This codes for CASSVLASGRGYNEQFF. This chain connects TRBV9 to TRBJ2-1; 12 bases are shared with TRBD2. The CDR3 contains 17 residues. With 1 base clipped from V and 4 bases from J, the junction kept 6 bases outside the gene matches. Germline loops: CDR1 SGDLS, CDR2 YYNGEE.

The genes are TRBV6-6 and TRBJ2-5; 8 bases are shared with TRBD1. The DNA matches TRBJ2-7 better at its end, which makes the J call doubtful. CDR1 and CDR2 from the germline V gene are MNHNY and SVGAGI (reference sequence). CDR3 length: 14 amino acids. DNA for the CDR3: TGTGCCAGCAGTACAGGGGGGACGGCATACGAGCAGTACTTC. Its translation: CASSTGGTAYEQYF.

This chain connects TRBV6-1 to TRBJ2-1; D not resolved. The CDR3 has 12 amino acids. V was shortened by 11 bases and J by 9 bases, with 17 bases between the two germline ends. In germline, CDR1 is MNHNS, CDR2 SASEGT. Here the CDR3 reads CAVLGWVVEQFF. The CDR3 coding sequence is TGTGCCGTCCTCGGGTGGGTGGTTGAGCAGTTCTTC.

This clone was seen a few times. The rearrangement links TRBV2 to TRBJ1-6; D is undetermined. CDR1 is SNHLY, CDR2 FYNNEI, per germline. The CDR3 loop spans 14 amino acids. The V and J ends lost 6 bases and 7 bases respectively, with 13 bases between them. The CDR3 region has the DNA TGTGCCAGCAGAGCTTGGGATCTAAATTCACCCCTCCACTTT. It is translated as CASRAWDLNSPLHF.

This clone was seen only once. The rearrangement joins TRBV18 to TRBJ1-2, with D hard to call. Germline V gene sequence: CDR1 KGHSH, CDR2 LQKENI. This CDR3 comprises 14 residues. Trimming removed 6 bases from V and 7 bases from J, with 18 bases in between. CDR3 protein: CASSPSGGTSGYTF. CDR3 nucleotides: TGTGCCAGCTCTCCCTCGGGAGGAACTAGTGGCTACACCTTC.

The CDR3 DNA sequence: TGTGCCAGCAGCTGGGGCTCGGGCGGAGAGACCCAGTACTTC. This encodes CASSWGSGGETQYF. J is TRBJ2-5 and V is TRBV11-2; D is possibly TRBD1 (5 bases). The germline CDR1 and CDR2 sequences are SGHAT and FQNNGV. The CDR3 extends over 14 amino acids. Trimming took 4 bases from V and 4 from J, leaving 13 bases between them.

The chain uses TRBV6-5 and TRBJ1-2; D not certain. Between the trimmed V and J ends, which lost 7 bases and 6 bases, there was a span of 15 bases. The V gene's germline CDR1 is MNHEY and CDR2 SVGAGI. The CDR3 length is 13 residues. The CDR3 region is CASTENKRHGYTF. The CDR3 DNA follows: TGTGCCAGCACCGAGAACAAAAGACATGGCTACACCTTC.

The chain carries TRBV30 and TRBJ1-1; no definite D call. Germline CDR1 is GTSNPN and CDR2 is SVGIG (reference sequence). Trimming stripped 3 bases from V and 0 bases from J, with 11 bases between. The CDR3 runs to 14 residues. CDR3 residues: CAWRSGYMNTEAFF. The CDR3 DNA is TGTGCCTGGAGGTCGGGTTATATGAACACTGAAGCTTTCTTT.

By share of the sample, this clone is medium-sized. This chain joins TRBV7-2 and TRBJ1-5, with no clear D. Germline CDR1 SGHTA, CDR2 FQGNSA. The CDR3 is 13 amino acids. Trimming removed 1 base at V and 4 bases at J, with 5 bases between. This chain's CDR3 is CASSLGPNQPQHF. As DNA, the CDR3 is TGTGCCAGCAGCTTAGGTCCTAATCAGCCCCAGCATTTT.

This clone was detected a few times. The rearrangement links TRBV28 to TRBJ2-7, with D perhaps matching TRBD1 or TRBD2 (5 bases each). Germline V gives CDR1 MDHEN, CDR2 SYDVKM. This CDR3 contains 14 residues. Between the trimmed V and J ends, which lost 6 bases and 0 bases, there was a span of 12 bases. CDR3 bases: TGTGCCAGCAGCGGCCCAGGGAGCTCCTACGAGCAGTACTTC. This codes for CASSGPGSSYEQYF.